This TCR beta chain originates from a study of long-term antiretroviral therapy in people with HIV (dated by TCRdb to between 2021 and 2022). Context from the whole study: The earliest samples were collected about a decade before the 2015 WHO recommendation for immediate ART, when ART was typically delayed until CD4 counts fell. A retrospective serial study tested whether ART initiation and durable HIV suppression were associated with changes in peripheral blood TRB repertoire composition and diversity. Test extractions of a monoclonal T-cell line alongside about 35 polyclonal samples showed no cross-contamination during QIAcube processing. Eleven of the 30 participants with HIV were female. From 30 to 35 adults with confirmed HIV infection, the cohort provided under 250 cryopreserved PBMC samples, gathered serially across a mean of around six years (range 1-12).

The immunoSEQ hsTCRB v3.0 assay was used at survey level resolution to sequence the TRB variable region. The target sequencing depth for TRB was about 40,000-55,000 T-cell genomes per sample. Pooled TRB libraries were sequenced on an Illumina MiSeq with a v3 150-cycle kit. In the authors' own workflow: Analysis of repertoires was carried out in R inside a reproducible Nextflow workflow spanning QC, data transformation and analysis. LymphoSeq2, an R package for exploring AIRR-Seq data, was used to implement custom analyses. A few samples yielding fewer than 5000 total TRB sequences were excluded, leaving about 190 analyzed HIV repertoires. Among the approximately 180 HIV repertoires that were kept, roughly 59 were collected before ART initiation and about 130 were collected after ART initiation. Repertoires were downsampled to 5000 TRB nucleotide sequences, with summary statistics averaged over 100 downsampling iterations. The analysis kept only TRB sequences whose CDR3 regions were at least seven amino acids long. A Shannon entropy-derived clonality score and the Gini coefficient were used to measure diversity. In the repertoire networks, any two of the top 5000 CDR3 amino acid sequences were connected whenever the two sequences differed by an edit distance of one. For TRB CDR3 amino acid sequences, antigen specificity groups and MHC restriction were predicted with GLIPH2. To flag known CMV, EBV, HIV or tissue antigen associations, CDR3 amino acid sequences were matched against VDJdb and McPAS-TCR. Pre-ART, post-ART and control groups were compared with Wilcoxon signed-rank tests and Holm-Bonferroni correction. The immuneACCESS repertoire file appears here via TCRdb, limited to in-frame rearrangements. These files lack a portion of the clones; in checked studies, under half of the deficit traces to unresolved V genes, and the cause of the others is not known. That table is the source of V, J and clone size, and D and trimming were worked out from the DNA. The sample includes some 30,000 clones, with around 97% observed a single time. Approximately 2% of the sample comes from the top ten.

To be included, a participant needed at least one PBMC sample from before ART initiation plus at least two post-ART samples. All participants with HIV were treated in the United States of America. Before DNA extraction, cryopreserved samples of roughly 1-10 million PBMC were thawed and washed. At the time of the earliest PBMC sample, participants with HIV were aged between roughly 23 and 60 years. Per participant, PBMC samples came from 1-4 timepoints prior to ART initiation and 2-8 timepoints following ART initiation, for a median of 7 samples. Serial HIV viral load, CD4+ T-cell count, ART history and demographic data were obtained for every participant. Genomic DNA was extracted from unsorted PBMC with a Qiagen kit on a QIAcube, with processing performed in batches of 12 samples. What the authors observed across the whole study: The samples span the years 2004 to 2017, and the ART regimens used at that time may not be as effective as current regimens. Starting ART was linked to a significant rise in TRB diversity, yet even after long-term ART the diversity remained significantly lower than in transplant donor controls. HIV repertoires had narrower CDR3 length ranges than controls, and the network structure suggested an antigen-experienced repertoire that shifted only slightly toward naive after ART. Inferences about post-ART repertoire changes were limited because no data were available on ART adherence, viral resistance or therapy changes. Because PBMC availability was limited, only the TCR beta chain was sequenced, with no alpha chain pairing. The repertoire was dominated across all time points by expanded TRB clones identified before ART initiation, although this dominance was seen to fluctuate and to decrease in many PLHIV after ART. Because cell numbers in pre-ART samples were limited, unsorted PBMC were profiled instead of sorted CD4+ and CD8+ T cells.

V is shortened by 6 bases, J by 5 bases, and the region joining them spans 11 bases. Measured from the cysteine to the phenylalanine, the CDR3 is 13 residues long. The kept DNA is CDR3 alone, 39 bases in frame from the first base. Looking up the germline V gene yields CDR1 ENHRY and CDR2 SYGVKD. On this clone itself: Its target antigen remains unknown. It has no much larger one-base neighbor in the sample; base qualities were not kept.

The TCR originated in a man aged 25 to 40 with HIV. Specimen: unsorted PBMCs, collected 7.6 years after starting antiretroviral therapy. The rearrangement combines TRBV10-3 with TRBJ1-5, with an unclear D gene assignment. The CDR3 protein is CAISVIKDQPQHF. In nucleotide form, the sequence is TGTGCCATCAGCGTCATTAAAGATCAGCCCCAGCATTTT.